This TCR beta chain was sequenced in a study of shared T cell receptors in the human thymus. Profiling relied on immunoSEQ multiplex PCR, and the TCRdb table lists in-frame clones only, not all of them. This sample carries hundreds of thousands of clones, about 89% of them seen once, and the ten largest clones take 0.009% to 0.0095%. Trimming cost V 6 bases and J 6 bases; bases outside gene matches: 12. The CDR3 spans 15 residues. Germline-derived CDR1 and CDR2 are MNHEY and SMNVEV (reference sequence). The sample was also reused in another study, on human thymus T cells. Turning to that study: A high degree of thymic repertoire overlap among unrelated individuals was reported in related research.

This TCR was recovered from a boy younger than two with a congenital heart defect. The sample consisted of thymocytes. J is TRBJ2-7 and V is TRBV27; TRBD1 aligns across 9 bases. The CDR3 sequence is CASSPTGTGFSEQYF. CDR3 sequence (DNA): TGTGCCAGCAGCCCCACCGGGACAGGGTTCTCCGAGCAGTACTTC.